The text below deals with one T cell receptor (beta chain). Antigen: not known. This entry is derived from a study of T cell responses to AZD1222 COVID-19 vaccine. Overall study context: Recipients boosted at about 4 weeks or about 12 weeks are pooled. Regarding the study as a whole: At 160-218 and 743-854, vaccine-associated CD4 TCRs were dominant, and they spanned spike. Donors, mostly white British, included more females; clonal diversity was possibly underestimated. Just five or six AZD1222 recipients were seropositive at baseline.

V lost 5 bases to trimming and J lost 1 base; unmatched junction nucleotides: 4. The CDR3 sequence is 14 residues long. Germline-derived CDR1 and CDR2 are SEHNR and FQNEAQ (reference sequence). The repertoire was sequenced with immunoSEQ multiplex PCR; TCRdb's copy has only in-frame clones and lacks some. The sample holds roughly 150,000 clones, roughly nine tenths seen once. The TCR originated in an adult in good health. This material consisted of peripheral blood, taken on day 0 of AZD1222 vaccination. This chain links TRBV7-9 with TRBJ1-1; 7 bases are shared with TRBD1. The CDR3 is CASSIGTANTEAFF. The CDR3 region has the DNA TGTGCCAGCAGCATAGGGACAGCGAACACTGAAGCTTTCTTT.